A selection of T cell receptor beta chains follows, all from one sample in a study of T-cell memory formation after mild COVID-19. Using its own MiXCR run on the 5' RACE reads, TCRdb lists one record per CDR3 protein. The table has 150,000 to 200,000 distinct CDR3 sequences, 30% to 35% seen once; the top ten hold around 12%. Sequencing used PBMCs or a T cell subset sorted from them (not recorded which). The receptor source for this set is an adult woman who had mild COVID-19 (a few samples of this study predate the infection). Cell type and time point are not known. CDR3s include the opening cysteine and the closing phenylalanine or tryptophan. Fields, in order: CDR3 DNA, CDR3 protein, D gene, V gene, CDR3 length, J gene, clone size. The D gene is left open where the match is weak. Only part of the rows carry a size: once, few, many, or a class if the clone is expanded.

DNA: TGTGCCAGCAGTGAAGTAGAACAGGGTGGAAACATTCAGTACTTC; CDR3: CASSEVEQGGNIQYF; D: .; V: TRBV2; length: 15; J: TRBJ2-4; size: few
DNA: TGTGCCAGCAGCCCCCCTGCAGGGCTCCAGTCCTACGAGCAGTACTTC; CDR3: CASSPPAGLQSYEQYF; D: .; V: TRBV14; length: 16; J: TRBJ2-7; size: .
DNA: TGTGCCAGCAGTGCCTTAACAGGGGGGGATCACTATGGCTACACCTTC; CDR3: CASSALTGGDHYGYTF; D: TRBD1; V: TRBV6-6; length: 16; J: TRBJ1-2; size: .
DNA: TGCGCCAGCACCCTTGGACTAGCGGGAGGGCCCTTAGAGACCCAGTACTTC; CDR3: CASTLGLAGGPLETQYF; D: TRBD2; V: TRBV5-1; length: 17; J: TRBJ2-5; size: .
DNA: TGTGCCAGCAGCTTAAGCACCCATAGCAATCAGCCCCAGCATTTT; CDR3: CASSLSTHSNQPQHF; D: .; V: TRBV7-2; length: 15; J: TRBJ1-5; size: .
DNA: TGTGCCAGCAGCCCCGCCGGACAGACGTACGTCTCCTACGAGCAGTACTTC; CDR3: CASSPAGQTYVSYEQYF; D: .; V: TRBV7-9; length: 17; J: TRBJ2-7; size: few
DNA: TGTGCCAGCAGCATAGCCGGGACAGGGCTTGGCTACACCTTC; CDR3: CASSIAGTGLGYTF; D: TRBD1; V: TRBV13; length: 14; J: TRBJ1-2; size: .
DNA: TGTGCCAGCAGCTTAGCGTCTAACTATGGCTACACCTTC; CDR3: CASSLASNYGYTF; D: .; V: TRBV7-2; length: 13; J: TRBJ1-2; size: once
DNA: TGTGCCAGCTCACCTCAGGCGAACACCGGGGAGCTGTTTTTT; CDR3: CASSPQANTGELFF; D: .; V: TRBV18; length: 14; J: TRBJ2-2; size: few
DNA: TGTGCCAGCAGTAAACGGGACGGCTATGGCTACACCTTC; CDR3: CASSKRDGYGYTF; D: .; V: TRBV6-5; length: 13; J: TRBJ1-2; size: many
DNA: TGCGCCAGCAGCCAACGGAGCCGAGGGGTTTGGGGCCTCTCCTACGAGCAGTACTTC; CDR3: CASSQRSRGVWGLSYEQYF; D: .; V: TRBV4-3; length: 19; J: TRBJ2-7; size: .
DNA: TGCGCCAGCAGCTTGGATCCCGTGAACACCGGGGAGCTGTTTTTT; CDR3: CASSLDPVNTGELFF; D: .; V: TRBV5-1; length: 15; J: TRBJ2-2; size: few
DNA: TGCGCCAGCAGCCAAGATGCCGGGAGTAGCAATGAGCAGTTCTTC; CDR3: CASSQDAGSSNEQFF; D: .; V: TRBV4-3; length: 15; J: TRBJ2-1; size: few
DNA: TGTGCCAGCAGCCCCGACAGGGGACCTTACACCTTC; CDR3: CASSPDRGPYTF; D: TRBD1; V: TRBV7-9; length: 12; J: TRBJ1-2; size: few
DNA: TGTGCCAGCAGCTCCACAGGCAACACCATATATTTT; CDR3: CASSSTGNTIYF; D: .; V: TRBV7-9; length: 12; J: TRBJ1-3; size: few
DNA: TGCGCCAGCAGCTTGGACCCAGGGGAACTGGGGTATGGCTACACCTTC; CDR3: CASSLDPGELGYGYTF; D: .; V: TRBV5-1; length: 16; J: TRBJ1-2; size: .
DNA: TGTGCCAGCAGTTACACGAGCAGGGGCGGCAATCAGCCCCAGCATTTT; CDR3: CASSYTSRGGNQPQHF; D: .; V: TRBV6-5; length: 16; J: TRBJ1-5; size: .
DNA: TGTGCCAGCAGTCCAAGAACTGAAGCTTTCTTT; CDR3: CASSPRTEAFF; D: .; V: TRBV12-3/TRBV12-4; length: 11; J: TRBJ1-1; size: .
DNA: TGTGCCAGCAGTCCCGCGGGGCCGAGGAACACCGGGGAGCTGTTTTTT; CDR3: CASSPAGPRNTGELFF; D: .; V: TRBV12-3/TRBV12-4; length: 16; J: TRBJ2-2; size: .
DNA: TGTGCCAGCAGCTCAAGGACGAATGAGCAGTTCTTC; CDR3: CASSSRTNEQFF; D: .; V: TRBV7-8; length: 12; J: TRBJ2-1; size: .
DNA: TGTGCCAGCAGCCTATCAGGGGGAGGGGACTACGAGCAGTACTTC; CDR3: CASSLSGGGDYEQYF; D: .; V: TRBV13; length: 15; J: TRBJ2-7; size: .
DNA: TGTGCCACCAGCAGCCCCCCTATGGGGGCGCGCGGCTACACCTTC; CDR3: CATSSPPMGARGYTF; D: .; V: TRBV15; length: 15; J: TRBJ1-2; size: .
DNA: TGCGCCAGCAGCGTGGACAGACCCTCCTACGAGCAGTACTTC; CDR3: CASSVDRPSYEQYF; D: .; V: TRBV5-1; length: 14; J: TRBJ2-7; size: .
DNA: TGTGCCAGCAGCTTGGAACGGCTAGCGGGGGGTGGGCTGGAGACCCAGTACTTC; CDR3: CASSLERLAGGGLETQYF; D: TRBD2; V: TRBV5-5; length: 18; J: TRBJ2-5; size: .
DNA: TGCGCCAGCAGCGGAACACTCTCCTGGGACAAAAACATTCAGTACTTC; CDR3: CASSGTLSWDKNIQYF; D: .; V: TRBV5-1; length: 16; J: TRBJ2-4; size: .
DNA: TGTGCCAGCAGCTTGGGGGGAGGCCTGAGAACTGAAGCTTTCTTT; CDR3: CASSLGGGLRTEAFF; D: .; V: TRBV7-8; length: 15; J: TRBJ1-1; size: few
DNA: TGTGCCTCCGGAGGGGATAGCTCCTACAATGAGCAGTTCTTC; CDR3: CASGGDSSYNEQFF; D: .; V: TRBV12-3/TRBV12-4; length: 14; J: TRBJ2-1; size: .
DNA: TGCGCCAGCAGCTTGGTGGCTAGCGGGGGCCTATACAATGAGCAGTTCTTC; CDR3: CASSLVASGGLYNEQFF; D: TRBD2; V: TRBV5-1; length: 17; J: TRBJ2-1; size: few
DNA: TGTGCCAGCAGCTTAGACCCAGGGCTCAACTATGGCTACACCTTC; CDR3: CASSLDPGLNYGYTF; D: .; V: TRBV7-3; length: 15; J: TRBJ1-2; size: .
DNA: TGTGCCAGCAGGGATGGGACAGCTCAAGAGACCCAGTACTTC; CDR3: CASRDGTAQETQYF; D: TRBD1; V: TRBV7-8; length: 14; J: TRBJ2-5; size: few
DNA: TGTGCCAGCTCACCACCGATAGGGGTCTCCTACGAGCAGTACTTC; CDR3: CASSPPIGVSYEQYF; D: .; V: TRBV18; length: 15; J: TRBJ2-7; size: few
DNA: TGCGCCAGCAGCCTGGACAGGGGGCATATGACAGATACGCAGTATTTT; CDR3: CASSLDRGHMTDTQYF; D: TRBD1; V: TRBV5-1; length: 16; J: TRBJ2-3; size: few
DNA: TGTGCCAGCAGCGCAGGACAGGGGGGAGTAAATGAGCAGTTCTTC; CDR3: CASSAGQGGVNEQFF; D: TRBD1; V: TRBV9; length: 15; J: TRBJ2-1; size: .
DNA: TGTGCCAGCAGCTCCTACGGGACATCCTACAATGAGCAGTTCTTC; CDR3: CASSSYGTSYNEQFF; D: .; V: TRBV7-9; length: 15; J: TRBJ2-1; size: few
DNA: TGTGCCAGCAGCTTAGGGGCACTGCAGTACTTC; CDR3: CASSLGALQYF; D: .; V: TRBV7-9; length: 11; J: TRBJ2-7; size: .
DNA: TGCGCCCCAGGAAACACTGAAGCTTTCTTT; CDR3: CAPGNTEAFF; D: .; V: TRBV20-1; length: 10; J: TRBJ1-1; size: many
DNA: TGTGCCAGCAGTTCCCGAGTTAGCGGGGTCTACAATGAGCAGTTCTTC; CDR3: CASSSRVSGVYNEQFF; D: TRBD2; V: TRBV28; length: 16; J: TRBJ2-1; size: once
DNA: TGTGCCAGCAGCGTATCACAGGCTAATTCACCCCTCCACTTT; CDR3: CASSVSQANSPLHF; D: .; V: TRBV9; length: 14; J: TRBJ1-6; size: .
DNA: TGCGCCAGCACCCCTTGGACGACTGCTAACTATGGCTACACCTTC; CDR3: CASTPWTTANYGYTF; D: .; V: TRBV5-1; length: 15; J: TRBJ1-2; size: .
DNA: TGTGCCAGCAGCCCAGGACCTAATCGGAGTGAAAAACTGTTTTTT; CDR3: CASSPGPNRSEKLFF; D: .; V: TRBV7-2; length: 15; J: TRBJ1-4; size: .
DNA: TGCAGCGTTGACCCGGGACAGGAGGATCCCTCTGGAAACACCATATATTTT; CDR3: CSVDPGQEDPSGNTIYF; D: TRBD1; V: TRBV29-1; length: 17; J: TRBJ1-3; size: .
DNA: TGCAGTGCGAAAGGGACGGGACAAGCTTTCTTT; CDR3: CSAKGTGQAFF; D: .; V: TRBV20-1; length: 11; J: TRBJ1-1; size: .
DNA: TGTGCCAGCAGCTTGGAGGGACCGCTCTACGAGCAGTACTTC; CDR3: CASSLEGPLYEQYF; D: .; V: TRBV11-2; length: 14; J: TRBJ2-7; size: few
DNA: TGTGCCAGCAGTGGGCAGGGGACCTACGAGCAGTACTTC; CDR3: CASSGQGTYEQYF; D: .; V: TRBV13; length: 13; J: TRBJ2-7; size: .
DNA: TGTGCCAGCAGCCCAGGGCAGGGGGGCACCGGGGAGCTGTTTTTT; CDR3: CASSPGQGGTGELFF; D: .; V: TRBV9; length: 15; J: TRBJ2-2; size: few
DNA: TGTGCCAGCAGCTTAGCGGCGACAGGGCTCTGCTACTTC; CDR3: CASSLAATGLCYF; D: TRBD1; V: TRBV7-2; length: 13; J: TRBJ1-2; size: few
DNA: TGTGCCAGCAGTTCACGGGCCGGGTGGGGTAACTATGGCTACACCTTC; CDR3: CASSSRAGWGNYGYTF; D: .; V: TRBV5-6; length: 16; J: TRBJ1-2; size: few
DNA: TGCAGCGTTGCTAGCGGGAGTAGCAATGAGCAGTTCTTC; CDR3: CSVASGSSNEQFF; D: TRBD2; V: TRBV29-1; length: 13; J: TRBJ2-1; size: .
DNA: TGTGCCACCAGCAGGAACTCCTACGAGCAGTACTTC; CDR3: CATSRNSYEQYF; D: .; V: TRBV24-1; length: 12; J: TRBJ2-7; size: few
DNA: TGTGCCAGCAGCTCCGTCAAAGCGGGAGGGCCTTACGAGCAGTACTTC; CDR3: CASSSVKAGGPYEQYF; D: TRBD2; V: TRBV27; length: 16; J: TRBJ2-7; size: .
DNA: TGTGCCAGTACCGGAAACACTGAAGCTTTCTTT; CDR3: CASTGNTEAFF; D: .; V: TRBV19; length: 11; J: TRBJ1-1; size: few
DNA: TGTGCCAGCAGAGATGGACAGTCCTACGAGCAGTACTTC; CDR3: CASRDGQSYEQYF; D: .; V: TRBV5-5; length: 13; J: TRBJ2-7; size: .
DNA: TGTGCCAGCAGTTACAGGGGTGCCAGCCTCCACTTT; CDR3: CASSYRGASLHF; D: .; V: TRBV6-5; length: 12; J: TRBJ1-6; size: .